This is a list of T cell receptor beta chains from one sample in a study of read filtering for tumor transcriptome and immune sequencing. TCRdb analysed the reads with MiXCR anew, one entry per CDR3 protein. The data contain 40,000 or so distinct CDR3 sequences, roughly an eighth of them singletons. Sequencing input: a population of CD138-negative cells sorted from bone marrow. Every receptor here comes from a donor at least 40 years old with multiple myeloma. Each CDR3 is given with its conserved first and last residue. Each record gives: J gene, clone size, V gene, D gene, CDR3 DNA, CDR3 protein. D genes are given only for firm matches. Size tells how often a clone was seen (once, few, many) or the class of an expanded clone, and some rows leave it out.

J gene: TRBJ2-2; clone size: .; V gene: TRBV6-6; D gene: .; CDR3 DNA: TGTGGAATTCGGACCGGCACCGGGGAGCTGTTTTTT; CDR3 protein: CGIRTGTGELFF
J gene: TRBJ2-1; clone size: .; V gene: TRBV10-3; D gene: .; CDR3 DNA: TGTGCCGCCCGAGGGAGCGGGTGGAGGAATGAGCAGTTCTTC; CDR3 protein: CAARGSGWRNEQFF
J gene: TRBJ2-2; clone size: .; V gene: TRBV6-6; D gene: .; CDR3 DNA: TGTGCCGGCGGTGGGAGTAACACCGGGGAGCTGCTTTTT; CDR3 protein: CAGGGSNTGELLF
J gene: TRBJ2-7; clone size: many; V gene: TRBV7-2; D gene: .; CDR3 DNA: TGTGCCAGCAGCTCCAACCGGGACACCTACGAGCAGTACTTC; CDR3 protein: CASSSNRDTYEQYF
J gene: TRBJ1-4; clone size: many; V gene: TRBV4-3; D gene: TRBD1; CDR3 DNA: TGCGCCAGCAGCCAACCACCGATGGGACAGGTTAAAAAACTGTTTTTT; CDR3 protein: CASSQPPMGQVKKLFF
J gene: TRBJ2-5; clone size: many; V gene: TRBV19; D gene: .; CDR3 DNA: TGTGCCAGTAGCGACGACAGGAAGCAGACCCAGTACTTC; CDR3 protein: CASSDDRKQTQYF
J gene: TRBJ1-1; clone size: many; V gene: TRBV6-5; D gene: .; CDR3 DNA: TGTGCCAGCAGTTCCCAGGGGAGACGAACTGAAGCTTTCTTT; CDR3 protein: CASSSQGRRTEAFF
J gene: TRBJ2-2; clone size: many; V gene: TRBV15; D gene: .; CDR3 DNA: TGTGCCACCAGCAGAGAAGGGGCCGGGGAGCTGTTTTTT; CDR3 protein: CATSREGAGELFF
J gene: TRBJ1-1; clone size: many; V gene: TRBV10-2; D gene: .; CDR3 DNA: TGCGCCAGCGGTAGGACAGTTTCGAACACTGAAGCTTTCTTT; CDR3 protein: CASGRTVSNTEAFF
J gene: TRBJ2-2; clone size: .; V gene: TRBV19; D gene: TRBD2; CDR3 DNA: TGTGCCAGTAGTATTTTAGCGGGAGTAACCGGGGAGCTGTTTTTT; CDR3 protein: CASSILAGVTGELFF
J gene: TRBJ2-4; clone size: .; V gene: TRBV9; D gene: TRBD2; CDR3 DNA: TGTGCCAGCAGCGTAGGACTAGCGGGAGGGCCTTTGTCCAAAAACATTCAGTACTTC; CDR3 protein: CASSVGLAGGPLSKNIQYF
J gene: TRBJ2-1; clone size: few; V gene: TRBV6-1; D gene: .; CDR3 DNA: TGTGCCAGCAGACATCCTCGCCGCAATGAGCAGTTCTTC; CDR3 protein: CASRHPRRNEQFF
J gene: TRBJ1-1; clone size: .; V gene: TRBV27; D gene: .; CDR3 DNA: TGTGCCACCAAGATCAGAGGCACTGAAGCTTTCTTT; CDR3 protein: CATKIRGTEAFF
J gene: TRBJ1-1; clone size: many; V gene: TRBV29-1; D gene: .; CDR3 DNA: TGCAGCGTTGAAGGGGACGGGGGACCCACTGAAGCTTTCTTT; CDR3 protein: CSVEGDGGPTEAFF
J gene: TRBJ2-5; clone size: .; V gene: TRBV12-3/TRBV12-4; D gene: TRBD2; CDR3 DNA: TGTGCCAGCAGTTTAGGAGCGGGAGCAGCAGTAGAGACCCAGTACTTC; CDR3 protein: CASSLGAGAAVETQYF
J gene: TRBJ2-1; clone size: medium-sized; V gene: TRBV12-3/TRBV12-4; D gene: TRBD2; CDR3 DNA: TGTGCCAGCAGCATAGCGGGAGGAGTAGGCAATGAGCAGTTCTTC; CDR3 protein: CASSIAGGVGNEQFF
J gene: TRBJ2-5; clone size: many; V gene: TRBV5-1; D gene: .; CDR3 DNA: TGCGCCAGCAGCTTGGAGACAAAAGAGACCCAGTACTTC; CDR3 protein: CASSLETKETQYF
J gene: TRBJ2-1; clone size: many; V gene: TRBV5-6; D gene: .; CDR3 DNA: TGTGCCAGCAGCTTGCGGAGAACCACCTACAATGAGCAGTTCTTC; CDR3 protein: CASSLRRTTYNEQFF
J gene: TRBJ2-3; clone size: many; V gene: TRBV5-1; D gene: TRBD2; CDR3 DNA: TGCGCCAGCAGCTGGGGACTAGCTAGCACAGATACGCAGTATTTT; CDR3 protein: CASSWGLASTDTQYF
J gene: TRBJ1-1; clone size: many; V gene: TRBV28; D gene: TRBD1; CDR3 DNA: TGTGCCAGCAGTGACCGACAGGGTCAATCCCCTGAAGCTTTCTTT; CDR3 protein: CASSDRQGQSPEAFF
J gene: TRBJ2-1; clone size: many; V gene: TRBV30; D gene: TRBD2; CDR3 DNA: TGTGCCTGGAGATCTCAAGCGGGACCACGGCCCGAGCAGTTCTTC; CDR3 protein: CAWRSQAGPRPEQFF
J gene: TRBJ1-4; clone size: many; V gene: TRBV2; D gene: .; CDR3 DNA: TGTGCCAGCAGTGATACGGGGCCTTCTAATGAAAAACTGTTTTTT; CDR3 protein: CASSDTGPSNEKLFF
J gene: TRBJ2-6; clone size: many; V gene: TRBV20-1; D gene: .; CDR3 DNA: TGCAGTGCTAGATTCCAGGGCTCTGGGGCCAACGTCCTGACTTTC; CDR3 protein: CSARFQGSGANVLTF
J gene: TRBJ2-2; clone size: medium-sized; V gene: TRBV20-1; D gene: TRBD2; CDR3 DNA: TGCAGTGCTTACTCCCAACTAGCGGGTTCGAACACCGGGGAGCTGTTTTTT; CDR3 protein: CSAYSQLAGSNTGELFF
J gene: TRBJ2-1; clone size: many; V gene: TRBV5-1; D gene: TRBD2; CDR3 DNA: TGCGCCAGCAGCTCTCAGCGGGAGCGAGATGAGCAGTTCTTC; CDR3 protein: CASSSQRERDEQFF
J gene: TRBJ2-2; clone size: many; V gene: TRBV28; D gene: .; CDR3 DNA: TGTGCCAGCAGGAGTGGAGGTGACGGCACCGGGGAGCTGTTTTTT; CDR3 protein: CASRSGGDGTGELFF
J gene: TRBJ2-2; clone size: many; V gene: TRBV7-7; D gene: .; CDR3 DNA: TGTGCTAGCAGCTTAGGTACCCCCGTAGCAGGGGAGCTGTTTTTT; CDR3 protein: CASSLGTPVAGELFF
J gene: TRBJ2-2; clone size: many; V gene: TRBV19; D gene: TRBD1; CDR3 DNA: TGTGCCAGTAGATGGACAGGGGGCGTTTTGACCGGGGAGCTGTTTTTT; CDR3 protein: CASRWTGGVLTGELFF
J gene: TRBJ2-1; clone size: many; V gene: TRBV10-3; D gene: TRBD2; CDR3 DNA: TGTGCCATCAGTCCCGGGACTAGCCTCAATGAGCAGTTCTTC; CDR3 protein: CAISPGTSLNEQFF
J gene: TRBJ1-1; clone size: few; V gene: TRBV2; D gene: .; CDR3 DNA: TGTGCCAGCACAGTGAACACTGAAGCCTTCTTT; CDR3 protein: CASTVNTEAFF
J gene: TRBJ1-1; clone size: few; V gene: TRBV7-2; D gene: .; CDR3 DNA: TGTGCCAGCAGCCACACTGGCAGCCCAGAAGCTGTCTTT; CDR3 protein: CASSHTGSPEAVF
J gene: TRBJ1-6; clone size: many; V gene: TRBV23-1; D gene: .; CDR3 DNA: TGCGCCAGCAGCCTGGGGAGGTCCAATTCACCCCTCCACTTT; CDR3 protein: CASSLGRSNSPLHF
J gene: TRBJ2-3; clone size: many; V gene: TRBV18; D gene: .; CDR3 DNA: TGTGCCAGCTCACCGGGACTCCTAAGTGGGGATACGCAGTATTTT; CDR3 protein: CASSPGLLSGDTQYF
J gene: TRBJ1-4; clone size: many; V gene: TRBV5-1; D gene: .; CDR3 DNA: TGCGCCAGCAGCAGAGGAGCAACTAATGAAAAACTGTTTTTT; CDR3 protein: CASSRGATNEKLFF
J gene: TRBJ2-2; clone size: many; V gene: TRBV7-2; D gene: .; CDR3 DNA: TGTGCCAGCAGCTTACCGGTGGCTAACACCGGGGAGCTGTTTTTT; CDR3 protein: CASSLPVANTGELFF
J gene: TRBJ2-1; clone size: many; V gene: TRBV19; D gene: .; CDR3 DNA: TGTGCCAGCCCTCCACCGGGAAGCTCCTACAATGAGCAGTTCTTC; CDR3 protein: CASPPPGSSYNEQFF
J gene: TRBJ2-3; clone size: few; V gene: TRBV6-1; D gene: TRBD2; CDR3 DNA: TGTGCCAGCAGTAGACTAGCCTACACAGATACGCAGTATTTT; CDR3 protein: CASSRLAYTDTQYF
J gene: TRBJ2-3; clone size: many; V gene: TRBV20-1; D gene: TRBD2; CDR3 DNA: TGCAGTGCGAGCCCATTTACGGGAGGGCCATTGGCAGATACGCAGTATTTT; CDR3 protein: CSASPFTGGPLADTQYF